This T cell receptor (beta chain) was observed in a study of blood T cell repertoires in COVID-19. On the study more broadly: Samples came from the United States, Italy and Spain, spanning acute and convalescent COVID-19. PBMCs, B-cell-depleted T cells, or T cells were the source of the cDNA or gDNA that made up the material.

Germline CDR1 GTSNPN, CDR2 SVGIG (reference sequence). The CDR3 is 15 residues long. V gave up 4 bases and J gave up 4 bases; unmatched junction bases: 8. Per the original methods: Amplifying reference gene primers gave estimates of nucleated cell counts. Data came from immunoSEQ multiplex PCR; TCRdb stores just in-frame clones and leaves some out. V, J and clone size reflect that table, while D and trimming were determined from the DNA. Among a few hundred thousand clones, approximately 81% were seen once, and the ten largest hold 2.9%. Sequenced material: peripheral blood. The receptor's source is a man aged 50 or older who had recovered from COVID-19. The rearrangement joins TRBV30 to TRBJ1-4, with TRBD1 identical over 8 bases. The chain's CDR3 is CAWNEQGARNEKLFF. In DNA form, the CDR3 reads TGTGCCTGGAATGAGCAGGGGGCGCGTAATGAAAAACTGTTTTTT.